A selection of T cell receptor beta chains follows, all from one sample in a study of graft-versus-host responses after intestinal transplantation. Using immunoSEQ multiplex PCR, the repertoire was profiled, and TCRdb retains in-frame clones only, with some absent. The sample comprises some 150,000 clones, 80% to 95% of which are singletons, and about 0.2% rests with the top ten. No antigen has been identified for these receptors. The sequenced sample was unstimulated CD4+ T cells sorted from spleen or lymph node cells, obtained before intestinal transplant. These receptor sequences come from a human donor who received an intestinal transplant. CDR3s include the opening cysteine and the closing phenylalanine or tryptophan. A D gene is named only where the DNA matches it firmly. Some rows have no size entry. The others give once, few or many, or a class for an expanded clone.

D | size | J | length | V | DNA | CDR3
NA | NA | TRBJ1-2 | 15 | TRBV4-1 | TGCGCCAGCAGCTTGGGAGGGGGTTCTAACTATGGCTACACCTTC | CASSLGGGSNYGYTF
NA | few | TRBJ2-7 | 15 | TRBV21-1 | TGTGCCAGCAGCAAAAAGAAACCAGCTAGCTACGAGCAGTACTTC | CASSKKKPASYEQYF
TRBD2 | NA | TRBJ2-7 | 16 | TRBV7-2 | TGTGCCAGCAGCTTAGAAGGGACTAGCGGGATGAACGAGCAGTACTTC | CASSLEGTSGMNEQYF
NA | NA | TRBJ2-7 | 13 | TRBV6-1 | TGTGCCACCGCCCAAGGGTCCGGCTACGAGCAGTACTTC | CATAQGSGYEQYF
TRBD2 | NA | TRBJ2-5 | 18 | TRBV7-9 | TGTGCCAGCAGCCGTTCCCGCCAATCAGCGGGAGGCAAAGAGACCCAGTACTTC | CASSRSRQSAGGKETQYF
TRBD1 | NA | TRBJ2-7 | 15 | TRBV25-1 | TGTGCCAGCACCCTATCCGGGACAGGAGCCTACGAGCAGTACTTC | CASTLSGTGAYEQYF
NA | NA | TRBJ2-7 | 16 | TRBV18 | TGTGCCAGCTCTCCGGGGCAGGGTCACATCTCCTACGAGCAGTACTTC | CASSPGQGHISYEQYF
TRBD2 | once | TRBJ2-7 | 15 | TRBV27 | TGTGCCAGCAGTTTCCTAGCGGGAGCCAGTAACGAGCAGTACTTC | CASSFLAGASNEQYF
TRBD2 | NA | TRBJ2-7 | 16 | TRBV27 | TGTGCCAGCAGTACCGGGACTAGCGGGAGGACCCGAGAGCAGTACTTC | CASSTGTSGRTREQYF
NA | NA | TRBJ2-7 | 11 | TRBV7-9 | TGTGCCAGCAGCTCTCTGAGTGAGCAGTACTTC | CASSSLSEQYF
NA | NA | TRBJ2-3 | 11 | TRBV29-1 | TGCGGCGGGACAGTCACAGATACGCAGTATTTT | CGGTVTDTQYF
NA | NA | TRBJ2-7 | 15 | TRBV28 | TGTGCCAGCAGTGACACCGGGCCGAATTCCTACGAGCAGTACTTC | CASSDTGPNSYEQYF
NA | few | TRBJ1-3 | 17 | TRBV28 | TGTGCCAGCAGTTTTCCCCCGGGACTGAGCTCTGGAAACACCATATATTTT | CASSFPPGLSSGNTIYF
TRBD1 | NA | TRBJ1-5 | 16 | TRBV2 | TGTGCCAGCAGCGAAACTGATTACAGGGGAAGTCAGCCCCAGCATTTT | CASSETDYRGSQPQHF
TRBD2 | NA | TRBJ2-1 | 15 | TRBV7-2 | TGTGCCAGCAGCTTATGGAGCGGGAATGACAATGAGCAGTTCTTC | CASSLWSGNDNEQFF